This TCR beta chain was obtained from a study of shared clonotypes between healthy human individuals. For this clone: Other DNA variants within this sample encode the same CDR3.

The protocol was immunoSEQ multiplex PCR, while the TCRdb copy is restricted to in-frame clones and leaves out a portion. The table lists 950,000 to 1,300,000 clones, around four fifths of them singletons. The TCR was taken from a young man in good health. Sequenced input: memory CD4+ T cells sorted from blood. Noted subset: CD45RA-negative fraction.

The CDR3 DNA follows: TGTGCCATCAGTGGGGGAGGACAAGAGACCCAGTACTTC. Residues: CAISGGGQETQYF. The rearrangement uses TRBV10-3 and TRBJ2-5; D may be TRBD2 (6 bases). Germline V gene lookup returns CDR1 ENHRY and CDR2 SYGVKD. This CDR3 has 13 residues. The V end was cut by 4 bases, the J end by 2 bases, with 8 bases between.